This T cell receptor (beta chain) was retrieved from a study of blood T cell repertoires in COVID-19. Germline CDR1 SNHLY, CDR2 FYNNEI. CDR3 size: 13 residues. V was pared by 3 bases and J by 5 bases, with 0 bases of the junction left unmatched. In the original analysis: Reference gene primer amplification gave estimated nucleated cell counts. The table came from immunoSEQ multiplex PCR; TCRdb's copy has only in-frame clones and leaves some out. The V and J calls and the clone size are those of that table, but D and trimming were determined from the DNA. The data show 240,000 or so clones, roughly 83% seen once.

The chain uses TRBV2 and TRBJ2-2; 7 bases agree with TRBD1. The receptor's source is an elderly woman with acute or convalescent COVID-19. The sequenced sample was peripheral blood. CDR3 sequence reads: CASSDRGTGELFF. CDR3 bases: TGTGCCAGCAGTGACAGGGGGACCGGGGAGCTGTTTTTT.